The subject of this entry is one T cell receptor (beta chain). As yet, its antigen is unknown. The CDR3 is 17 residues long. Germline V lookup: CDR1 MGHRA, CDR2 YSYEKL. Trimming at V came to 3 bases and at J to 0 bases, leaving 9 bases not matched to a gene. The data originate from a study of T cells after yellow fever vaccination. Study results and caveats: Abundant clonotypes from the bulk population could get into FACS-sorted repertoires as contaminants.

A process of 5'RACE template switching, which added a universal primer site and UMIs, was used to make TCR cDNA. TCRdb called the 5' RACE reads again in MiXCR, with one record for every CDR3 protein. The sample lists 100,000 to 150,000 distinct CDR3 sequences, under 9% occurring once. The chain couples TRBV4-1 to TRBJ1-1; TRBD1 aligns across 8 bases. The receptor comes from a man between 18 and 29 years old who received the YFV17D yellow fever vaccine. This sample comprised CD8+ T cells sorted from PBMCs, obtained on the day of the yellow fever booster vaccination. CDR3 residues: CASSQVVDRGLNTEAFF. DNA for the CDR3: TGCGCCAGCAGCCAGGTGGTAGACAGGGGCCTGAACACTGAAGCTTTCTTT.